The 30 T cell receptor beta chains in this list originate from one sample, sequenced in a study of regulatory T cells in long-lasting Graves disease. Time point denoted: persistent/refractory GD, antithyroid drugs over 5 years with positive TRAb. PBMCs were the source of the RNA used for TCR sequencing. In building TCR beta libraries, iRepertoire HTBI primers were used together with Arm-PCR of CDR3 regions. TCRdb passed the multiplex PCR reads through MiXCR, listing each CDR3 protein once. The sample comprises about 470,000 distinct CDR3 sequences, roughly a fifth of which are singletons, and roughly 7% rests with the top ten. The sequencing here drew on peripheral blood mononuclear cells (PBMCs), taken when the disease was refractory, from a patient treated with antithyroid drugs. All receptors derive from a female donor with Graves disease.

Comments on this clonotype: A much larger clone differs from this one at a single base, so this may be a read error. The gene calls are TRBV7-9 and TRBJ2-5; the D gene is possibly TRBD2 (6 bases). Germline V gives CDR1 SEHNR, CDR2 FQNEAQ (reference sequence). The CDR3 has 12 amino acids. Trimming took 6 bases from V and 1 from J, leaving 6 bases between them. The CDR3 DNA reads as TGTGCCAGCAGGCGGGGCCAAGAGACCCAGTACTTC. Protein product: CASRRGQETQYF.

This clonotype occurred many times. The CDR3, as DNA: TGTGCCAGTAGTCGCTCCGGGGGTGAAAAACTGTTTTTT. Translation gives CASSRSGGEKLFF. The chain carries TRBV19 and TRBJ1-4; weak D call: TRBD1 (5 bases). Germline values: CDR1 LNHDA, CDR2 SQIVND (reference sequence). The CDR3 length is 13 residues. The V and J ends lost 5 bases and 7 bases respectively, with 11 bases between them.

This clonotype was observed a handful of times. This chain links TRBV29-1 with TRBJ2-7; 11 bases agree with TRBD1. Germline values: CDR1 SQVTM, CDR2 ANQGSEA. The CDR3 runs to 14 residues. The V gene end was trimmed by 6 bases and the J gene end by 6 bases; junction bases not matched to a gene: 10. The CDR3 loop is CSVLGQGVDGEQYF. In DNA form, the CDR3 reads TGCAGCGTCCTGGGACAGGGGGTCGACGGCGAGCAGTACTTC.

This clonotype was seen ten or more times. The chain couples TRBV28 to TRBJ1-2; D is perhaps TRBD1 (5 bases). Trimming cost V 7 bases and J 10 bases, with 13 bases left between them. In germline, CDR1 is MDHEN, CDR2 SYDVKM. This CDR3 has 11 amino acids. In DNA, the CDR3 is TGTGCCAGCAATGGCCGGGACCCCTACACCTTC. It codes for CASNGRDPYTF.

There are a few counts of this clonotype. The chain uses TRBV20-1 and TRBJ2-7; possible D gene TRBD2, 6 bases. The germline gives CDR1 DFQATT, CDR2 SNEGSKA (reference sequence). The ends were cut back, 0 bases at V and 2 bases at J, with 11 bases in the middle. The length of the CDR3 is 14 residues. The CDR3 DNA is TGCAGTGCTAGAGATCGGGGGAGTACCTACGAGCAGTACTTC. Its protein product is CSARDRGSTYEQYF.

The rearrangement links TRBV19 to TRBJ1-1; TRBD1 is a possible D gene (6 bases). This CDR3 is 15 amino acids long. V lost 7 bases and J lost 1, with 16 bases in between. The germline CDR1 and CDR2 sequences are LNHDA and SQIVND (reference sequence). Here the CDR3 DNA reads TGTGCCAGTAATTCTCCGGGACATTCGAACACTGAAGCTTTCTTT. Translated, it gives CASNSPGHSNTEAFF.

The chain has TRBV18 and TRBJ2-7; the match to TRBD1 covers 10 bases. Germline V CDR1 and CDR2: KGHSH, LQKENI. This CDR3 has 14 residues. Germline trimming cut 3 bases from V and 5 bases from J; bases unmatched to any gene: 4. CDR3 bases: TGTGCCAGCTCACCGGGGGACAGGGGACACGAGCAGTACTTC. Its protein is CASSPGDRGHEQYF.

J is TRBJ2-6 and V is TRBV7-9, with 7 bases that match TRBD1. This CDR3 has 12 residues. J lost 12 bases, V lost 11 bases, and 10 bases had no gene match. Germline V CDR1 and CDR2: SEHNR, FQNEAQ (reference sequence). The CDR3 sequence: CAVRDRDSVLTF. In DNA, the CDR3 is TGTGCCGTCCGGGACAGAGACAGCGTCCTGACTTTC.

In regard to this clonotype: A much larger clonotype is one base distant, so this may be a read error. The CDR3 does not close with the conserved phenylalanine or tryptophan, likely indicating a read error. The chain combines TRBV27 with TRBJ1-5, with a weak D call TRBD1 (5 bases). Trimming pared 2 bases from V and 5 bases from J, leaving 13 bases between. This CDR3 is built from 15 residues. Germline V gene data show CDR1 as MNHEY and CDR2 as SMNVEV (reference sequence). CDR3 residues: CASSLGSRAHQPQHL. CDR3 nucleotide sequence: TGTGCCAGCAGTTTAGGAAGCAGGGCCCATCAGCCCCAGCATCTT.

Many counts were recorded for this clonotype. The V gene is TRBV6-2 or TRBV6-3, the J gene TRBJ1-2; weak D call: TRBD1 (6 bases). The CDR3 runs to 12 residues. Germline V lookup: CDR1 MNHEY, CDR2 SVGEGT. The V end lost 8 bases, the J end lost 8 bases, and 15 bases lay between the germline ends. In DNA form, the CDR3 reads TGTGCCAGCCGATTGGGGGCTGGAGGCTACACCTTC. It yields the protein CASRLGAGGYTF.

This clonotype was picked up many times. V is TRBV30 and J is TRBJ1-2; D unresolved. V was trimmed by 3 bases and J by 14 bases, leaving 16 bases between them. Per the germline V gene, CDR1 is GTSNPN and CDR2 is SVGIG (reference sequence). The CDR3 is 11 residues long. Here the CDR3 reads CAWRVGRTETF. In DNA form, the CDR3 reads TGTGCCTGGAGGGTTGGCCGAACGGAGACCTTC.

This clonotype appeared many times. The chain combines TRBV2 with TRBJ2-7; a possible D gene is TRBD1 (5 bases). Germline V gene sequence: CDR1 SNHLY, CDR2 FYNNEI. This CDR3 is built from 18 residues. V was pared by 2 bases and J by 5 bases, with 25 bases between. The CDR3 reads CASSEFLVGRQGVNEQYF. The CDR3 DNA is TGTGCCAGCAGTGAATTTTTGGTTGGTAGGCAGGGCGTCAACGAGCAGTACTTC.

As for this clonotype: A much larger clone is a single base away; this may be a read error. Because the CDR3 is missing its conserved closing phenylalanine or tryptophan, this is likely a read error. The CDR3 DNA is TGTGCCATCACCCCTTTGTTAGGGAACGAGCAGTACCTC. Its translation: CAITPLLGNEQYL. The chain couples TRBV10-3 to TRBJ2-7; the D is unclear. Germline-derived CDR1 and CDR2 are ENHRY and SYGVKD. V was cut by 7 bases and J by 5 bases, with 15 bases left in between. This CDR3 is built from 13 residues.

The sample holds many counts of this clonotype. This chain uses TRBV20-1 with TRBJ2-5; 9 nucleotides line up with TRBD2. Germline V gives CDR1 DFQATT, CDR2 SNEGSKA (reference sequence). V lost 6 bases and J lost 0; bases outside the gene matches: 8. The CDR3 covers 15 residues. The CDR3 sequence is CSATPLAGNQETQYF. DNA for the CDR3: TGCAGTGCGACTCCGCTAGCGGGGAACCAAGAGACCCAGTACTTC.

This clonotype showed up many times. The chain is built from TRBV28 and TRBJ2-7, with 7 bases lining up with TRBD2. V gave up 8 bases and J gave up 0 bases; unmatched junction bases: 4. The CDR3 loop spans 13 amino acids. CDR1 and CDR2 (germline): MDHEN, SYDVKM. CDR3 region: CASSSGISYEQYF. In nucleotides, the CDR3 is TGTGCCAGCTCCAGCGGGATCTCCTACGAGCAGTACTTC.

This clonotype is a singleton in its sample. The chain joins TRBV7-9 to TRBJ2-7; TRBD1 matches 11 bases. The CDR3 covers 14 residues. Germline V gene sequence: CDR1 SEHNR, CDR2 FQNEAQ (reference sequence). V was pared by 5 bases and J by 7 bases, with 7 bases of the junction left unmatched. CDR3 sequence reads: CASSLGQGAQEQYF. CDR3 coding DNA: TGTGCCAGCAGCCTTGGACAGGGGGCTCAGGAGCAGTACTTC.

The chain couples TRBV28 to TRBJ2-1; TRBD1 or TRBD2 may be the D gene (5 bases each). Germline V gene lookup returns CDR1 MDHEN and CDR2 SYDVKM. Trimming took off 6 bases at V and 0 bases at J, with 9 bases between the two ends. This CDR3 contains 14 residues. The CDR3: CASSTGTSYNEQFF. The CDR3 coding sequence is TGTGCCAGCAGCACCGGGACCTCCTACAATGAGCAGTTCTTC.

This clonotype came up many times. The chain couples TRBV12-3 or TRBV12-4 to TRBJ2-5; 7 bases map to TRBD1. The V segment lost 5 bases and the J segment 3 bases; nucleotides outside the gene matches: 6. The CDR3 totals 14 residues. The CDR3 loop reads CASSESGTEETQYF. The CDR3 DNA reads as TGTGCCAGCAGTGAATCCGGGACAGAAGAGACCCAGTACTTC.

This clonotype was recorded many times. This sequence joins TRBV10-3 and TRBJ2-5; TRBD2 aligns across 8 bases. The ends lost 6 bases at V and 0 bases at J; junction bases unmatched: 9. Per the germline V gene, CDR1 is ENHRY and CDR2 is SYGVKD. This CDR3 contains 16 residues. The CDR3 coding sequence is TGTGCCATCAGCGACCCCTCTAGCGGGCACCAAGAGACCCAGTACTTC. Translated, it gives CAISDPSSGHQETQYF.

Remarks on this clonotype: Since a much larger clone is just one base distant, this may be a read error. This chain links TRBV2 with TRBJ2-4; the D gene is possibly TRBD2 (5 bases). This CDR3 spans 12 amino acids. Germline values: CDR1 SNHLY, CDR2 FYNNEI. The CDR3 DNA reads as TGTGTCAGCAGTGACGGGGAAAACATTCAGTACTTC. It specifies CVSSDGENIQYF.

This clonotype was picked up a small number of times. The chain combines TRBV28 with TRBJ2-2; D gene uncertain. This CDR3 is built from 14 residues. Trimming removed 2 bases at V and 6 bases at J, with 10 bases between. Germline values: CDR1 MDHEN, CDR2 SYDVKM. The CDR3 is CASSLTIQAGELFF. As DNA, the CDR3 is TGTGCCAGCAGTTTAACGATCCAGGCCGGGGAGCTGTTTTTT.

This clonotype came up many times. CDR3 bases: TGTGCCAGCAGCCCAGACGGACAGAGGGTTGATGGCTACACCTTC. Protein product: CASSPDGQRVDGYTF. V and J are TRBV7-9 and TRBJ1-2; a weak D match, TRBD1 (6 bases). Germline assignment: CDR1 SEHNR and CDR2 FQNEAQ (reference sequence). The germline V and J ends were trimmed by 5 bases and 6 bases, with 19 bases remaining between them. This CDR3 spans 15 amino acids. Full variable domain (rest looked up from reference TRBV7-9 and TRBJ1-2): DTGVSQNPRHKITKRGQNVTFRCDPISEHNRLYWYRQTLGQGPEFLTYFQNEAQLEKSRLLSDRFSAERPKGSFSTLEIQRTEQGDSAMYLCASSPDGQRVDGYTFGSGTRLTVV.

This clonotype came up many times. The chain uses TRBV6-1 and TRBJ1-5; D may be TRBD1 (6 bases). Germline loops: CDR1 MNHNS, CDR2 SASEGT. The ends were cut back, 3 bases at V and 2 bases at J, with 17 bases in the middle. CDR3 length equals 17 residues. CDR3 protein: CASSDIPGAWGNQPQHF. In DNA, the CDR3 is TGTGCCAGCAGTGACATCCCGGGGGCTTGGGGCAATCAGCCCCAGCATTTT.

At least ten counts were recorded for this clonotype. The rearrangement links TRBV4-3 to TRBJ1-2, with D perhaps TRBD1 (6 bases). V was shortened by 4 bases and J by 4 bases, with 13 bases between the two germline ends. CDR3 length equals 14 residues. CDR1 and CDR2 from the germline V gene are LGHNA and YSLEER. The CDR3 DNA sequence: TGCGCCAGCAGCCGCGGCGACAGGATCTATGGCTACACCTTC. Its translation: CASSRGDRIYGYTF.

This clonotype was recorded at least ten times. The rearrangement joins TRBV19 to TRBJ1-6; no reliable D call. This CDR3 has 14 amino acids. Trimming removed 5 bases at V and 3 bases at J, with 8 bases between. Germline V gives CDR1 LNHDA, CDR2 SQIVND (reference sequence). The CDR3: CASSVLLYNSPLHF. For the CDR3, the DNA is TGTGCCAGTAGTGTCCTCCTCTATAATTCACCCCTCCACTTT.

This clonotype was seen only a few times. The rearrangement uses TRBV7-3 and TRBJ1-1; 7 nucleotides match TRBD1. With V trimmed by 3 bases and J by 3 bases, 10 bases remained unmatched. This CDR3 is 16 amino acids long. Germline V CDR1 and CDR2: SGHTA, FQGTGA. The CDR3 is CASSLTPDRRDTEAFF. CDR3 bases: TGTGCCAGCAGCTTGACCCCGGACAGGAGGGACACTGAAGCTTTCTTT.

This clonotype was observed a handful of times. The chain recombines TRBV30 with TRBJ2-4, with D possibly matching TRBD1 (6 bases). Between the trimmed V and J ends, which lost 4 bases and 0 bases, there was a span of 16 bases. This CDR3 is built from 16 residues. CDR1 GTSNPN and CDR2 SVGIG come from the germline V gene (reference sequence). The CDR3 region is CAWMEEWGQAKNIQYF. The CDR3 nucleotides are TGTGCCTGGATGGAGGAGTGGGGGCAAGCCAAAAACATTCAGTACTTC.

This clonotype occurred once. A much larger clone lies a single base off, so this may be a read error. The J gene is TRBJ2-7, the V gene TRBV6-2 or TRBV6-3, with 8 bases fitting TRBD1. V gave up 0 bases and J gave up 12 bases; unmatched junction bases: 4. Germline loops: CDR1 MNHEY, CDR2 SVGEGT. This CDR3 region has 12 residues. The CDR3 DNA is TGTGCCAGCAGTTACTCGGACAGGGCGCGGTACTTC. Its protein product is CASSYSDRARYF.

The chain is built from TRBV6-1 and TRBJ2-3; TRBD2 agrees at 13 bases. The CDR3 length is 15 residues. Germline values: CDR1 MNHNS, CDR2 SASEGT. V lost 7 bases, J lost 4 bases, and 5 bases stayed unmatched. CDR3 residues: CASKGLAGVPDTQYF. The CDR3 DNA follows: TGTGCCAGCAAAGGACTAGCGGGAGTCCCAGATACGCAGTATTTT.

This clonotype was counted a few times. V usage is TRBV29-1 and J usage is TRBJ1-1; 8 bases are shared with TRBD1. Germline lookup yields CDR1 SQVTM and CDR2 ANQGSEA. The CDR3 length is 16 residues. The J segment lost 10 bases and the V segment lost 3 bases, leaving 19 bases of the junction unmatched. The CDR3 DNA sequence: TGCAGCGTTGATGTCCCTTTGGGGCAGGGGGCACGGGGAGCTTTCTTT. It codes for CSVDVPLGQGARGAFF.